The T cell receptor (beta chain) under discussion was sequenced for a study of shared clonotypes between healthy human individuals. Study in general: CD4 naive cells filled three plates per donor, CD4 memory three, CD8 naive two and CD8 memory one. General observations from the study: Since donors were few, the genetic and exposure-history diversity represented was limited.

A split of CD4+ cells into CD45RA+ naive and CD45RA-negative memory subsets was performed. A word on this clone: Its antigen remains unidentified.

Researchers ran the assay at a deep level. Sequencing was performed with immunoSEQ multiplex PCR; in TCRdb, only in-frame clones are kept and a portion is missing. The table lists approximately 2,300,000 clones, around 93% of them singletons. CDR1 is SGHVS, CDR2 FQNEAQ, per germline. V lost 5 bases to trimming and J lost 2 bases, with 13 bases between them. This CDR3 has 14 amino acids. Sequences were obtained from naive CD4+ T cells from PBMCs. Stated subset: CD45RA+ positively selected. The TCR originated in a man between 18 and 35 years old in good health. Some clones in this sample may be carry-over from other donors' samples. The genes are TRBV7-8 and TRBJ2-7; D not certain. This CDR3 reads CASSPLGVPYEQYF. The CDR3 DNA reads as TGTGCCAGCAGCCCCCTCGGCGTGCCCTACGAGCAGTACTTC.